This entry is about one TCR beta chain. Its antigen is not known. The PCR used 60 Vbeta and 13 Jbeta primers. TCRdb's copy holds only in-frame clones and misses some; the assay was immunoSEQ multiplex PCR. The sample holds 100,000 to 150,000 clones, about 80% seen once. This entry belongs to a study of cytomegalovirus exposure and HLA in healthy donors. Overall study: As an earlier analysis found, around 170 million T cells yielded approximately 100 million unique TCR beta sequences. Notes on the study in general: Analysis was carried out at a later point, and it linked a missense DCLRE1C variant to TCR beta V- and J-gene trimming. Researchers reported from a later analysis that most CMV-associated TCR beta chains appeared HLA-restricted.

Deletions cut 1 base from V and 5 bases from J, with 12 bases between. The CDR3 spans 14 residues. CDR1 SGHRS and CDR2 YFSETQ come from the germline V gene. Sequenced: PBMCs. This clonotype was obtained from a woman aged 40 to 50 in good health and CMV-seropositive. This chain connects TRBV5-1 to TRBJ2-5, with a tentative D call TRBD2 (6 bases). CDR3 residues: CASSLFGGPETQYF. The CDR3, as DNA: TGCGCCAGCAGCTTGTTCGGGGGACCTGAGACCCAGTACTTC.